The 13 T cell receptor beta chains listed next were all sequenced from one sample in a study of blood T cells in healthy people across ages. For the second PCR, which ran for about 7 to 12 cycles, a sample-barcoded 5' primer and a J-beta primer mix were used. MiXCR, applied by TCRdb to the 5' RACE reads, yields one record per CDR3 protein. The repertoire holds more than 750,000 distinct CDR3 sequences, just under 30% seen once, with roughly 10% in the top ten. The same sample was also used in a study of T cells of mothers and their children.

The sample comprised blood. Every receptor here comes from a woman aged 40 to 50 in good health.

This sequence joins TRBV9 and TRBJ1-6; the D gene is possibly TRBD1 (6 bases). Germline V gene lookup returns CDR1 SGDLS and CDR2 YYNGEE. Trimming left V 0 bases short and J 8 bases short, with 12 bases between. CDR3 size: 15 residues. The CDR3 region is CASSVDGGRDSPLHF. The CDR3 bases are TGTGCCAGCAGCGTAGATGGGGGGCGCGATTCACCCCTCCACTTT.

The chain recombines TRBV10-3 with TRBJ1-3, with D unresolved. This CDR3 region has 15 residues. V lost 2 bases, J lost 0 bases, and 8 bases lay in between. Germline V gives CDR1 ENHRY, CDR2 SYGVKD. In DNA, the CDR3 is TGTGCCATCAGTGAGCCGACGGTCTCTGGAAACACCATATATTTT. Its protein is CAISEPTVSGNTIYF.

This clonotype was counted many times. The V and J genes are TRBV10-3 and TRBJ2-7, with D possibly being TRBD1 (5 bases). The CDR3 consists of 15 residues. V gave up 3 bases and J gave up 0 bases, with 12 bases separating them. The germline V gene has CDR1 ENHRY and CDR2 SYGVKD. The DNA of the CDR3 is TGTGCCATCAGTGACAAGGGGATCTCCTCCTACGAGCAGTACTTC. Translating gives CAISDKGISSYEQYF.

This clonotype has a count of ten or more. The chain joins TRBV9 to TRBJ1-1; D uncertain. Germline V lookup: CDR1 SGDLS, CDR2 YYNGEE. The V end was cut by 4 bases, the J end by 5 bases, with 12 bases between. The CDR3 runs 13 residues. In DNA form, the CDR3 reads TGTGCCAGCAGCTTGATTTATGGGACTGAAGCTTTCTTT. Amino acids: CASSLIYGTEAFF. The variable domain in full, completed from reference TRBV9 and TRBJ1-1, reads DSGVTQTPKHLITATGQRVTLRCSPRSGDLSVYWYQQSLDQGLQFLIQYYNGEERAKGNILERFSAQQFPDLHSELNLSSLELGDSALYFCASSLIYGTEAFFGQGTRLTVV.

The chain employs TRBV7-2 and TRBJ2-7, with 8 bases identical to TRBD1. Unmatched junction bases numbered 10, after V lost 2 bases and J lost 4 bases. This CDR3 has 16 residues. The germline gives CDR1 SGHTA, CDR2 FQGNSA. In DNA form, the CDR3 reads TGTGCCAGCAGCTTACAAAAGGCAGGGGGCACTTACGAGCAGTACTTC. Protein product: CASSLQKAGGTYEQYF.

This clonotype appeared a few times. This chain connects TRBV20-1 to TRBJ1-1, with a tentative D call TRBD1 (5 bases). The CDR3 covers 13 residues. From germline, CDR1 is DFQATT and CDR2 SNEGSKA (reference sequence). The V gene lost 0 bases and the J gene lost 4 bases, with 9 bases spanning the gap. CDR3 sequence: CSARDGDPTEAFF. The CDR3 coding sequence is TGCAGTGCTAGAGATGGGGACCCCACTGAAGCTTTCTTT.

V gene TRBV9 combines with J gene TRBJ2-1; TRBD2 matches 7 bases. The CDR3 loop spans 15 amino acids. Trimming removed 0 bases from V and 4 bases from J; junction bases left unmatched: 4. Germline V lookup: CDR1 SGDLS, CDR2 YYNGEE. The CDR3 sequence: CASSVGSSGYNEQFF. The CDR3, as DNA: TGTGCCAGCAGCGTAGGGTCTAGCGGATACAATGAGCAGTTCTTC.

About this clonotype: An end of the junction does not agree with germline; a read error may underlie this. V gene TRBV12-3 or TRBV12-4 combines with J gene TRBJ1-2, with no clear D. This CDR3 contains 14 residues. CDR3 nucleotide sequence: TGTGCCAGCAACCTTGCCGGGCATGGCTATGACTACACCTTC. Its protein product is CASNLAGHGYDYTF.

Notes on this clonotype: The junction shows a germline mismatch at one end, possibly a read error. This chain uses TRBV7-2 with TRBJ1-1; no reliable D call. Germline CDR1 and CDR2: SGHTA and FQGNSA. The CDR3 spans 15 residues. Here the CDR3 DNA reads TGTGCCGGCAGACCCACCGCCCAGACCTACACTGAAGCTTTCTTT. It translates to CAGRPTAQTYTEAFF. The full variable domain, in which reference TRBV7-2 and TRBJ1-1 provide the parts outside the CDR3, is GAGVSQSPSNKVTEKGKDVELRCDPISGHTALYWYRQSLGQGLEFLIYFQGNSAPDKSGLPSDRFSAERTGGSVSTLTIQRTQQEDSAVYLCAGRPTAQTYTEAFFGQGTRLTVV.

This clonotype was recorded once. The final CDR3 position lacks the conserved phenylalanine or tryptophan, pointing to a likely read error. The rearrangement uses TRBV11-2 and TRBJ2-3; no clear D. V gave up 5 bases and J gave up 5 bases, with 17 bases separating them. This CDR3 is 15 amino acids long. Germline loops: CDR1 SGHAT, CDR2 FQNNGV. DNA for the CDR3: TGTGCCAGCAGCACCCGGTCTATTTTAGGAGATACGCAGTATTTG. Translating it yields CASSTRSILGDTQYL.

The gene calls are TRBV28 and TRBJ2-1; possibly TRBD1 or TRBD2 for D (6 bases each). V lost 5 bases and J lost 8, with 19 bases in between. This CDR3 contains 15 residues. Germline values: CDR1 MDHEN, CDR2 SYDVKM. As DNA, the CDR3 is TGTGCCAGCAGTACAATAGTGGGGGGCCTGGATGAGCAGTTCTTC. Protein sequence: CASSTIVGGLDEQFF.

In the case of this clonotype: Since a much larger clone is just one base distant, this may be a read error. The V and J genes are TRBV3-1 and TRBJ1-2; 10 bases agree with TRBD1. The length of the CDR3 is 14 residues. Germline CDR1 reads LGHDT; CDR2 reads YNNKEL (reference sequence). In DNA, the CDR3 is TGTGCCAGCAGCCCCGGGACAGGGGAATCTGGCTGCACCTTC. The encoded protein is CASSPGTGESGCTF.

This clonotype was observed a few times. V gene TRBV5-1 combines with J gene TRBJ1-1; tentative D call: TRBD1 (6 bases). Germline V gives CDR1 SGHRS, CDR2 YFSETQ. This CDR3 spans 14 amino acids. V was pared by 1 base and J by 4 bases, with 11 bases between. CDR3: CASSLFPGATEAFF. The CDR3 DNA is TGCGCCAGCAGCTTGTTCCCAGGGGCCACTGAAGCTTTCTTT.